These T cell receptor beta chains were read from a single sample in a study of shared clonotypes between healthy human individuals. Profiled with immunoSEQ multiplex PCR; TCRdb holds only in-frame clones, not every one. In the table there are fewer than 850,000 clones, roughly 96% of which are singletons. Sequencing was done on a sample of naive CD8+ T cells sorted from blood. The receptors were gathered from a man aged 30-40 years in good health. CDR3s leave out the opening cysteine and the closing phenylalanine or tryptophan.

j_call	v_call	cdr3_aa
TRBJ2-7	TRBV27	ASSLVGAYEQY
TRBJ2-1	TRBV7-9	ASSLAQGAVNEQF
TRBJ1-2	TRBV13	ASSSGTYGYT
TRBJ2-7	TRBV27	ASSLGDRSYEQY
TRBJ2-1	TRBV11-3	ASSKPGTSGRYNEQF
TRBJ2-7	TRBV11-2	ASSPRGSSYEQY
TRBJ2-1	TRBV5-4	ASSLDYNEQF
TRBJ2-3	TRBV5-8	ASSPGLAGGSDTQY
TRBJ1-3	TRBV21-1	ASIREGPNSGNTIY
TRBJ1-2	TRBV10-3	AISAQGSNYGYT
TRBJ2-7	TRBV6-1	ASSPTDIYEQY
TRBJ1-1	TRBV28	ASRCGTQENTEAF
TRBJ2-1	TRBV29-1	SAQGEISSYNEQF
TRBJ2-7	TRBV28	ASSSSKPDTSGTYEQY
TRBJ2-3	TRBV10-3	AISESIASGLTDTQY
TRBJ2-3	TRBV27	ASSSNSPEPEGDTQY
TRBJ1-2	TRBV4-3	ASSQEGQIYGYT
TRBJ2-2	TRBV5-4	ASSLWGLVSGELF
TRBJ1-1	TRBV28	ASSNRGLNTEAF
TRBJ2-2	TRBV25-1	ASSELLAGVTGGELF
TRBJ2-1	TRBV10-3	AISGLEDEQF
TRBJ2-7	TRBV5-1	ASSLGSGYEQY
TRBJ2-5	TRBV6-5	ASSYSRDGGETQY
TRBJ1-5	TRBV6-1	ASSEDWWADSNQPQH
TRBJ2-2	TRBV14	ASSRLRTSGSAAGELF
TRBJ1-4	TRBV7-9	ASSLPATNEKLF
TRBJ2-3	TRBV5-6	ASSWTGGIEY
TRBJ1-2	TRBV19	ASKAYGYT
TRBJ2-7	TRBV19	ASSRTGSSYEQY
TRBJ2-7	TRBV19	ASTPTGGSYEQY
TRBJ2-7	TRBV5-4	ASSSGRDEQY
TRBJ1-5	TRBV15	ATSVGAGDNQPQH
TRBJ2-7	TRBV20-1	SAPSVRQQY
TRBJ2-1	TRBV27	ASSLISPAGFYNEQF
TRBJ2-1	TRBV10-3	AISGPDPSSYNEQF
TRBJ2-3	TRBV27	ASRFSGTGATDTQY
TRBJ1-2	TRBV7-9	ASSLAIGDTDGYT